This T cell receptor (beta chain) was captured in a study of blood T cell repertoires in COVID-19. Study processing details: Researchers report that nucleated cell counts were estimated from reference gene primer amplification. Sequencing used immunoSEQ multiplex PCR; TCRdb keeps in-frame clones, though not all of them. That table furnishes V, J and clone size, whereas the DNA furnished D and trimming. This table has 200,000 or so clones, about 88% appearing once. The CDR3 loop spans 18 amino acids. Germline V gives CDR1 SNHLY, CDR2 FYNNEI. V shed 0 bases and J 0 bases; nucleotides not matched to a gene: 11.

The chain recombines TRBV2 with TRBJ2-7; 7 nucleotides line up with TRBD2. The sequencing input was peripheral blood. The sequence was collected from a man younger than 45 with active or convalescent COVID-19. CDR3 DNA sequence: TGTGCCAGCAGTGAAGCGTCGCTCGGGAGGTGGCTCTCCTACGAGCAGTACTTC. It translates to CASSEASLGRWLSYEQYF.